This T cell receptor beta chain is from a study of cytomegalovirus exposure and HLA in healthy donors. Findings and caveats of the study: Many donors shared some public TCRs, even though most TCR sequences were rare.

Germline CDR1 is MNHNS and CDR2 is SASEGT. The CDR3 covers 14 residues. J was trimmed by 15 bases and V by 1 base; bases with no gene match: 7. A note on this clone: The antigen remains unidentified.

The study ran its PCR with 60 Vbeta and 13 Jbeta primers. Produced via immunoSEQ multiplex PCR; TCRdb's table is partial and in-frame only. The sample has about 130,000 clones, 70% to 80% seen once. The sample was PBMCs. The source is a man in his forties in good health and CMV-seropositive. The chain is built from TRBV6-1 and TRBJ2-1, with 12 bases that match TRBD1. CDR3 residues: CASSEDLGQGARFF. CDR3 nucleotide sequence: TGTGCCAGCAGTGAAGACTTGGGACAGGGGGCGCGGTTCTTC.